This passage covers 27 T cell receptor beta chains from one sample sequenced in a study of T cells in Graves' hyperthyroidism and ophthalmopathy. TCR beta CDR3 regions were amplified from RNA transcripts. HTBI primers were used for first-round RT-PCR of the TCR CDR3. TCRdb reanalysed the multiplex PCR reads using MiXCR and keeps one entry per CDR3 protein. The data contain about 160,000 distinct CDR3 sequences, less than 10% of them seen just once; the ten biggest clones take up around 20%. The sample consisted of blood. The receptors were sampled from a woman between 18 and 30 years old with Graves' hyperthyroidism that later progressed to Graves' ophthalmopathy.

This clonotype was seen repeatedly, ten times or more. The chain uses TRBV20-1 and TRBJ2-7; 9 nucleotides match TRBD2. V dropped 4 bases and J dropped 2; count of bases not matched to a gene: 18. CDR1 DFQATT and CDR2 SNEGSKA come from the germline V gene (reference sequence). CDR3 length: 18 residues. The CDR3 is CSANQAGGPIFQPYEQYF. The CDR3 DNA sequence: TGCAGTGCTAACCAGGCGGGAGGGCCCATTTTTCAACCCTACGAGCAGTACTTC.

This clonotype was counted between two and nine times. This may come from a read error, since a much larger clone is one base off. This sequence joins TRBV7-2 and TRBJ2-1, with a tentative D call TRBD2 (6 bases). This CDR3 region has 16 residues. Germline V gene sequence: CDR1 SGHTA, CDR2 FQGNSA. The CDR3 here is CASSPWGVSSHNEQFF. The DNA for the CDR3 is TGTGCCAGCAGCCCCTGGGGGGTAAGCTCCCACAATGAGCAGTTCTTC.

This clonotype has a count of ten or more. The chain couples TRBV5-6 to TRBJ2-5; D gene uncertain. CDR3 size: 12 residues. The V gene lost 1 base and the J gene lost 5 bases, with 6 bases spanning the gap. Per the germline V gene, CDR1 is SGHDT and CDR2 is YYEEEE. The CDR3 protein is CASSLNRETQYF. CDR3 DNA: TGTGCCAGCAGCTTGAACCGGGAGACCCAGTACTTC.

This clonotype appeared many times. The genes are TRBV3-1 and TRBJ1-1, with D possibly TRBD1 on 5 matching bases. Trimming pared 0 bases from V and 0 bases from J, leaving 8 bases between. Germline loops: CDR1 LGHDT, CDR2 YNNKEL (reference sequence). The CDR3 sequence is 15 residues long. CDR3: CASSQDPGVNTEAFF. The CDR3 DNA sequence: TGTGCCAGCAGCCAAGATCCGGGGGTGAACACTGAAGCTTTCTTT.

The sample holds many counts of this clonotype. This chain uses TRBV27 with TRBJ2-7; TRBD2 aligns across 13 bases. This CDR3 region has 15 residues. V lost 6 bases, J lost 2 bases, and 4 bases stayed unmatched. CDR1 MNHEY and CDR2 SMNVEV come from the germline V gene (reference sequence). CDR3 sequence (DNA): TGTGCCAGCAGGATACTAGCGGGAGGGGCCTACGAGCAGTACTTC. Amino acid sequence: CASRILAGGAYEQYF.

The chain has TRBV6-2 or TRBV6-3 and TRBJ2-7; 8 nucleotides agree with TRBD2. Germline V gene lookup returns CDR1 MNHEY and CDR2 SVGEGT. Trimming removed 5 bases from V and 5 bases from J; junction bases left unmatched: 14. This CDR3 has 16 amino acids. The CDR3 DNA is TGTGCCAGCAGTGACGTGGTCGGGAGGGCCCTGCACGAGCAGTACTTC. Translation gives CASSDVVGRALHEQYF.

The V and J genes are TRBV5-4 and TRBJ1-2; 10 bases align to TRBD1. The CDR3 is made up of 16 amino acids. Germline V gives CDR1 SGHNT, CDR2 YYREEE (reference sequence). J gave up 5 bases and V 5 bases, and 12 bases lay outside the gene matches. CDR3 residues: CASRHSQGQGEYGYTF. The CDR3 DNA sequence: TGTGCCAGCAGACATAGTCAAGGACAGGGGGAATATGGCTACACCTTC.

This clonotype was observed at least ten times. The gene calls are TRBV30 and TRBJ1-5; no firm D call. This CDR3 contains 13 residues. Germline assignment: CDR1 GTSNPN and CDR2 SVGIG (reference sequence). V was shortened by 5 bases and J by 6 bases, with 14 bases between the two germline ends. CDR3 sequence reads: CAWSRKGSQPQHF. CDR3 nucleotide sequence: TGTGCCTGGTCGAGGAAGGGAAGTCAGCCCCAGCATTTT.

The gene calls are TRBV10-3 and TRBJ2-1, with TRBD1 identical over 9 bases. Germline values: CDR1 ENHRY, CDR2 SYGVKD. This CDR3 has 15 amino acids. The trim removed 5 bases at V and 5 bases at J, leaving 7 bases unmatched. The DNA of the CDR3 is TGTGCCATCAGTAAGGACAGGGGAAGCAACAATGAGCAGTTCTTC. Translating gives CAISKDRGSNNEQFF.

This clonotype appeared many times. CDR3 residues: CASSFGPSGSTDTQYF. For the CDR3, the DNA is TGTGCCAGCAGCTTTGGTCCTAGCGGGAGCACAGATACGCAGTATTTT. The rearrangement links TRBV5-6 to TRBJ2-3; 8 bases agree with TRBD2. This CDR3 spans 16 amino acids. Trimming cost V 2 bases and J 0 bases; bases outside gene matches: 5. The germline V gene encodes CDR1 SGHDT and CDR2 YYEEEE. Drawing the rest from reference TRBV5-6 and TRBJ2-3, the complete variable domain is DAGVTQSPTHLIKTRGQQVTLRCSPKSGHDTVSWYQQALGQGPQFIFQYYEEEERQRGNFPDRFSGHQFPNYSSELNVNALLLGDSALYLCASSFGPSGSTDTQYFGPGTRLTVL.

This chain joins TRBV7-6 and TRBJ1-2; D is perhaps TRBD1 (5 bases). The CDR3 runs to 13 residues. Germline CDR1 and CDR2: SGHVS and FNYEAQ. V shed 4 bases and J shed 4 bases, with 10 bases lying between them. The CDR3 nucleotides read TGTGCCAGCAGCTCTCCGGGACTCTATGGCTACACCTTC. It translates to CASSSPGLYGYTF.

In its sample, this clonotype was seen a few times. The chain has TRBV19 and TRBJ2-2; TRBD2 matches at 8 bases. J gave up 6 bases and V 6 bases, and 0 bases lay outside the gene matches. Germline CDR1 and CDR2: LNHDA and SQIVND (reference sequence). The CDR3 is made up of 12 amino acids. CDR3: CASRGLAGELFF. In DNA form, the CDR3 reads TGTGCCAGTAGGGGACTAGCCGGGGAGCTGTTTTTT.

About this clonotype: A read error is possible here, since a much larger clone lies one base away. The rearrangement links TRBV28 to TRBJ2-2; no definite D call. The CDR3 covers 14 residues. From germline, CDR1 is MDHEN and CDR2 SYDVKM. CDR3 sequence reads: CASSFVAATEELFF. The CDR3 nucleotides are TGTGCCAGCAGTTTCGTCGCGGCCACCGAGGAGCTGTTTTTT.

This clonotype was observed a few times. The chain carries TRBV11-2 and TRBJ2-1, with 8 nucleotides matching TRBD1. Unmatched junction bases numbered 10, after V lost 4 bases and J lost 5 bases. CDR1 SGHAT and CDR2 FQNNGV come from the germline V gene. This CDR3 contains 16 residues. The CDR3 nucleotides are TGTGCCAGCAGCTCAATAAGGACAGGGCCTCACAATGAGCAGTTCTTC. It codes for CASSSIRTGPHNEQFF.

This clonotype turned up a few times. The V and J genes are TRBV19 and TRBJ2-7; D not resolved. Deletions cut 3 bases from V and 4 bases from J, with 7 bases between. Germline V gene sequence: CDR1 LNHDA, CDR2 SQIVND (reference sequence). CDR3 length equals 12 residues. The CDR3 here is CASSISGYEQYF. Here the CDR3 DNA reads TGTGCCAGTAGTATTAGTGGATACGAGCAGTACTTC.

As for this clonotype: At one end, the junction sequence differs from germline, possibly due to a read error. The gene calls are TRBV7-2 and TRBJ1-2; D ambiguous. Looked up from germline, CDR1 is SGHTA and CDR2 is FQGNSA. The CDR3 is 12 amino acids. The CDR3, as DNA: TGTGCCGGCAGCGCTGACATATATGGCTACACCTTC. This codes for CAGSADIYGYTF.

This clonotype showed up many times. The chain uses TRBV7-8 and TRBJ2-1; perhaps TRBD2 as D (6 bases). V was cut by 0 bases and J by 12 bases, with 12 bases left in between. The CDR3 runs to 13 residues. Germline assignment: CDR1 SGHVS and CDR2 FQNEAQ. The DNA of the CDR3 is TGTGCCAGCAGCTTAGCCCAGGGAGGTGGGCAGTTCTTC. Translation: CASSLAQGGGQFF.

This chain connects TRBV4-2 to TRBJ1-1; tentative D call: TRBD1 (5 bases). Germline CDR1 is LGHNA and CDR2 is YNFKEQ. V lost 0 bases, J lost 1 base, and 12 bases lay in between. The CDR3 sequence is 16 residues long. Here the CDR3 reads CASSQERGTPNTEAFF. DNA of the CDR3: TGTGCCAGCAGCCAAGAAAGGGGCACACCGAACACTGAAGCTTTCTTT.

This sequence joins TRBV28 and TRBJ2-4; 9 bases fit TRBD2. Germline V CDR1 and CDR2: MDHEN, SYDVKM. The V and J ends lost 2 bases and 0 bases, in that order; junction bases with no gene match: 5. This CDR3 is 17 amino acids long. CDR3 nucleotides: TGTGCCAGCAGTTTAATTCTAGCGGGATTAGCCAAAAACATTCAGTACTTC. Protein sequence: CASSLILAGLAKNIQYF. Combining the CDR3 with reference TRBV28 and TRBJ2-4 gives the whole variable domain DVKVTQSSRYLVKRTGEKVFLECVQDMDHENMFWYRQDPGLGLRLIYFSYDVKMKEKGDIPEGYSVSREKKERFSLILESASTNQTSMYLCASSLILAGLAKNIQYFGAGTRLSVL.

In regard to this clonotype: This clone may be a read error of a much larger clone one base away. This chain uses TRBV19 with TRBJ1-5; D is unresolved. Germline V lookup: CDR1 LNHDA, CDR2 SQIVND (reference sequence). This CDR3 has 14 residues. The CDR3 DNA reads as TGTGCCAGTGGTATAAATGGCGCCAATCAGCCCCAGCATTTT. Translation gives CASGINGANQPQHF. The full variable domain, completed using reference TRBV19 and TRBJ1-5, is DGGITQSPKYLFRKEGQNVTLSCEQNLNHDAMYWYRQDPGQGLRLIYYSQIVNDFQKGDIAEGYSVSREKKESFPLTVTSAQKNPTAFYLCASGINGANQPQHFGDGTRLSIL.

This chain uses TRBV4-1 with TRBJ2-1, with 7 positions matching TRBD1. Trimming cost V 3 bases and J 15 bases; bases outside gene matches: 5. CDR3 length: 11 amino acids. Germline loops: CDR1 MGHRA, CDR2 YSYEKL. The CDR3 DNA follows: TGCGCCAGCAGCCAGGACAGGATCCGGTTCTTC. It codes for CASSQDRIRFF.

There are a few counts of this clonotype. The J gene is TRBJ1-6, the V gene TRBV9, with D perhaps matching TRBD1 (6 bases). Germline values: CDR1 SGDLS, CDR2 YYNGEE. The CDR3 totals 16 residues. With 3 bases removed from V and 0 bases from J, the gap between germline ends came to 10 bases. The CDR3 is CASSEGVSSYNSPLHF. CDR3 nucleotide sequence: TGTGCCAGCAGCGAGGGGGTGAGCTCCTATAATTCACCCCTCCACTTT.

This clonotype was detected once. The chain recombines TRBV20-1 with TRBJ2-7, with a tentative D call TRBD1 (6 bases). CDR1 is DFQATT and CDR2 is SNEGSKA in the germline V gene (reference sequence). The CDR3 is made up of 14 amino acids. Deletions cut 0 bases from V and 9 bases from J, with 18 bases between. CDR3 DNA: TGCAGTGCTAGAGAGGACAGCGGCGACCTCGGGCAGTACTTC. It translates to CSAREDSGDLGQYF.

This clonotype was recorded many times. This chain uses TRBV3-1 with TRBJ2-1, with D hard to call. Trimming left V 0 bases short and J 5 bases short, with 11 bases between. CDR1 is LGHDT, CDR2 YNNKEL, per germline (reference sequence). CDR3 length: 15 residues. In DNA, the CDR3 is TGTGCCAGCAGCCAAGAGGCCCAGCTACACAATGAGCAGTTCTTC. It translates to CASSQEAQLHNEQFF.

This clonotype was detected many times. V is TRBV29-1 and J is TRBJ1-2, with TRBD1 matching over 7 bases. The CDR3 covers 11 residues. V gave up 4 bases and J gave up 6 bases; unmatched junction bases: 2. From germline, CDR1 is SQVTM and CDR2 ANQGSEA. The CDR3 coding sequence is TGCAGCGTTGTAGGACAGGATGGCTACACCTTC. Translation gives CSVVGQDGYTF.

The table lists this clonotype with many counts. The chain joins TRBV11-2 to TRBJ1-5; D is uncertain. CDR1 is SGHAT and CDR2 is FQNNGV in the germline V gene. V lost 3 bases, J lost 2 bases, and 17 bases lay in between. This CDR3 region has 17 residues. Written as DNA, the CDR3 is TGTGCCAGCAGCTTGGAGGTACTCCCAACGGGCAATCAGCCCCAGCATTTT. It yields the protein CASSLEVLPTGNQPQHF.

The chain links TRBV4-1 to TRBJ1-1, with D possibly being TRBD1 (6 bases). Germline V gene lookup returns CDR1 MGHRA and CDR2 YSYEKL. This CDR3 is 14 amino acids long. V was clipped by 3 bases and J by 3 bases, with 11 bases between them. The CDR3 loop is CASSHSQGDTEAFF. CDR3 nucleotide sequence: TGCGCCAGCAGCCATTCACAGGGAGACACTGAAGCTTTCTTT.